What follows is one TCR beta chain and its context. Profiling relied on immunoSEQ multiplex PCR, and the TCRdb table lists in-frame clones only, not all of them. The table has roughly 120,000 clones, roughly 82% seen once. This record belongs to a study of blood T cell repertoires in COVID-19. V lost 6 bases and J lost 6; bases outside the gene matches: 2. This CDR3 has 11 residues. The sequenced sample was peripheral blood. This receptor was identified in a woman aged 80 or over with active or convalescent COVID-19. This chain uses TRBV12-3 or TRBV12-4 with TRBJ2-7; 7 bases are a match to TRBD2. The chain's CDR3 is CASRRTSEQYF. The DNA for the CDR3 is TGTGCCAGCAGAAGGACTAGCGAGCAGTACTTC.